This entry lists 24 T cell receptor beta chains sequenced from one sample in a study of blood T cells in healthy people across ages. PCR was performed a second time for roughly 6 to 12 cycles using a sample-barcoded 5' primer and a J-beta primer mix. TCRdb recomputed calls from the 5' RACE reads with MiXCR, one row per CDR3 protein. The top ten hold under 3% of the sample, which has around 800,000 distinct CDR3 sequences, 20% to 30% seen once. This same sample was also taken into another study, of T cells of mothers and their children.

Material for sequencing was blood. These TCRs come from a boy aged 10-17 years in good health.

This clonotype turned up a few times. CDR3 protein: CASRAGLLNTEAFF. The CDR3 DNA follows: TGCGCCAGCAGAGCGGGACTCTTGAACACTGAAGCTTTCTTT. The chain is built from TRBV5-1 and TRBJ1-1, with D possibly matching TRBD1 (5 bases). V shed 5 bases and J shed 0 bases, with 11 bases lying between them. This CDR3 is built from 14 residues. CDR1 is SGHRS, CDR2 YFSETQ, per germline.

The V call is TRBV12-3 or TRBV12-4, the J call TRBJ2-5; 9 positions agree with TRBD1. The CDR3 totals 14 residues. The V segment lost 6 bases and the J segment 4 bases; nucleotides outside the gene matches: 6. The CDR3 sequence is CASRRQGERETQYF. CDR3 in DNA: TGTGCCAGCAGGAGACAGGGGGAGAGAGAGACCCAGTACTTC.

A few counts support this clonotype. The chain uses TRBV20-1 and TRBJ1-1; D may be TRBD1 (5 bases). V was trimmed by 2 bases and J by 5 bases, leaving 15 bases between them. This CDR3 comprises 14 residues. CDR1 and CDR2 from the germline V gene are DFQATT and SNEGSKA (reference sequence). The CDR3, as DNA: TGCAGTGCTAGATCACCGGGGGGAGAGACTGAAGCTTTCTTT. Its protein is CSARSPGGETEAFF.

This sequence joins TRBV12-5 and TRBJ2-1, with 8 bases fitting TRBD2. In germline, CDR1 is LGHNT, CDR2 FRNRAP. The junction had 7 bases not matched to a gene; V was cut back by 6 bases and J by 3 bases. This CDR3 is built from 15 residues. CDR3 coding DNA: TGTGCTAGTGGCCCCCCGGGGGGGGTCTACAATGAGCAGTTCTTC. It yields the protein CASGPPGGVYNEQFF.

This rearrangement joins TRBV4-1 to TRBJ2-7; 14 bases align to TRBD2. Germline loops: CDR1 MGHRA, CDR2 YSYEKL. J gave up 5 bases and V 5 bases, and 8 bases lay outside the gene matches. This CDR3 region has 16 residues. The CDR3 sequence: CASSGGTSGSFHEQYF. The CDR3 DNA reads TGCGCCAGCAGCGGTGGGACTAGCGGGAGTTTCCACGAGCAGTACTTC.

The sample holds a few counts of this clonotype. The V and J genes are TRBV4-2 and TRBJ2-5; possibly TRBD1 for D (6 bases). The end of the DNA fits TRBJ2-7 better, so the J call may be wrong. Germline loops: CDR1 LGHNA, CDR2 YNFKEQ. This CDR3 has 13 amino acids. The DNA of the CDR3 is TGTGCCAGCAGACGTAACGACAGGTACGAGCAGTACTTC. It yields the protein CASRRNDRYEQYF.

This clonotype came up a few times. The chain carries TRBV20-1 and TRBJ1-3, with no clear D. The CDR3 is made up of 13 amino acids. CDR1 and CDR2 (germline): DFQATT, SNEGSKA (reference sequence). Trimming took 2 bases from V and 1 from J, leaving 6 bases between them. CDR3 in amino acids: CSARSGSGNTIYF. The CDR3 DNA reads TGCAGTGCTAGATCCGGTTCTGGAAACACCATATATTTT.

This clonotype was seen repeatedly, ten times or more. The chain couples TRBV2 to TRBJ2-1; 8 nucleotides line up with TRBD2. Germline values: CDR1 SNHLY, CDR2 FYNNEI. The CDR3 extends over 14 amino acids. The V gene end was trimmed by 8 bases and the J gene end by 4 bases; junction bases not matched to a gene: 7. The CDR3 DNA follows: TGTGCCAGCCTAAAGCGGGGGCAGTACAATGAGCAGTTCTTC. It encodes CASLKRGQYNEQFF.

This clonotype was counted a few times. The chain uses TRBV4-1 and TRBJ1-4; TRBD1 matches 8 bases. This CDR3 region has 16 residues. V shed 6 bases, J shed 6 bases, and the junction held 12 bases outside the gene matches. Germline loops: CDR1 MGHRA, CDR2 YSYEKL. This CDR3 is CASRNTRDRQYEKLFF. Written as DNA, the CDR3 is TGCGCCAGCAGAAACACCCGGGACAGGCAATATGAAAAACTGTTTTTT.

V gene TRBV5-1 combines with J gene TRBJ2-3; D ambiguous. Trimming removed 4 bases from V and 2 bases from J, with 23 bases in between. Germline CDR1 reads SGHRS; CDR2 reads YFSETQ. The CDR3 is made up of 18 amino acids. The CDR3 is CASSPPSGVRLSTDTQYF. CDR3 coding DNA: TGCGCCAGCAGCCCCCCCTCCGGCGTCCGTCTTTCCACAGATACGCAGTATTTT.

The CDR3 spells CASSIGVAGGQGDTQYF. The DNA of the CDR3 is TGTGCCAGCAGCATAGGGGTAGCGGGGGGGCAAGGAGATACGCAGTATTTT. V is TRBV11-2 and J is TRBJ2-3, with 11 bases that match TRBD2. CDR1 and CDR2 (germline): SGHAT, FQNNGV. The trim removed 5 bases at V and 5 bases at J, leaving 12 bases unmatched. The CDR3 is 17 residues long.

This chain joins TRBV10-3 and TRBJ1-2; D not resolved. V was cut by 4 bases and J by 6 bases, with 18 bases left in between. The CDR3 contains 15 residues. Germline V gives CDR1 ENHRY, CDR2 SYGVKD. CDR3 amino acids: CAISADKRISDGYTF. The CDR3, as DNA: TGTGCCATCAGTGCCGACAAGCGCATCTCGGATGGCTACACCTTC.

The sample holds a few counts of this clonotype. The V gene is TRBV2, the J gene TRBJ2-2; perhaps TRBD2 as D (6 bases). The length of the CDR3 is 12 residues. The V end lost 8 bases, the J end lost 8 bases, and 12 bases lay between the germline ends. Germline CDR1 is SNHLY and CDR2 is FYNNEI. CDR3 DNA sequence: TGTGCCAGCGGAGGGCTGGGAGGGGAGCTGTTTTTT. Its protein product is CASGGLGGELFF.

This clonotype was observed a few times. This sequence joins TRBV4-1 and TRBJ2-2, with D possibly TRBD1 on 6 matching bases. The CDR3 is made up of 16 amino acids. Germline CDR1 MGHRA, CDR2 YSYEKL. The V and J ends lost 0 bases and 5 bases respectively, with 13 bases between them. CDR3 DNA sequence: TGCGCCAGCAGCCAAGAGAGGGCAGGGGCGACCGGGGAGCTGTTTTTT. It is translated as CASSQERAGATGELFF.

This clonotype was recorded many times. At one of its ends the junction is not consistent with the germline gene, which may arise from a read error. This chain uses TRBV5-1 with TRBJ1-1, with D unclear. The CDR3 is made up of 13 amino acids. The germline V gene encodes CDR1 SGHRS and CDR2 YFSETQ. This CDR3 is CASSPGGNTEAFF. The CDR3 DNA follows: TGTGCCAGCAGCCCCGGAGGGAACACTGAAGCTTTCTTT.

The table lists this clonotype with a few counts. The rearrangement links TRBV20-1 to TRBJ1-4; possibly TRBD1 for D (6 bases). CDR1 and CDR2 (germline): DFQATT, SNEGSKA (reference sequence). Trimming cost V 1 base and J 5 bases, with 14 bases left between them. This CDR3 is built from 15 residues. DNA of the CDR3: TGCAGTGCTAGAGGGCAGGGGTGGGGGAATGAAAAACTGTTTTTT. Amino acid sequence: CSARGQGWGNEKLFF.

This clonotype was counted only a few times. The chain has TRBV29-1 and TRBJ2-7; D unresolved. CDR3 length equals 12 residues. V lost 5 bases to trimming and J lost 4 bases, with 12 bases between them. CDR1 and CDR2 from the germline V gene are SQVTM and ANQGSEA. The CDR3 region has the DNA TGCAGCGTTCGTGTTTTCCAATACGAGCAGTACTTC. Translating it yields CSVRVFQYEQYF.

There are a few counts of this clonotype. This chain connects TRBV10-3 to TRBJ2-3; the match to TRBD2 covers 11 bases. The germline V gene encodes CDR1 ENHRY and CDR2 SYGVKD. Unmatched junction bases numbered 1, after V lost 2 bases and J lost 3 bases. The CDR3 has 15 residues. CDR3 residues: CAISEASGGTDTQYF. The CDR3 nucleotides read TGTGCCATCAGTGAGGCTAGCGGGGGGACAGATACGCAGTATTTT.

With respect to this clonotype: One junction end disagrees with the germline gene, perhaps due to a read error. The chain links TRBV6-5 to TRBJ1-2; D gene ambiguous. Per germline, CDR1 MNHEY and CDR2 SVGAGI. The CDR3 length is 15 residues. CDR3 loop: CASSYSSLIGSGYTF. CDR3 in DNA: TGTGCCAGCAGCTACTCGTCATTAATCGGTTCCGGCTACACCTTC.

Ten or more counts support this clonotype. The V and J genes are TRBV27 and TRBJ1-1; D possibly corresponds to TRBD1 (6 bases). The CDR3 contains 12 residues. Germline V CDR1 and CDR2: MNHEY, SMNVEV (reference sequence). Between the trimmed V and J ends, which lost 6 bases and 7 bases, there was a span of 12 bases. CDR3 sequence: CASSLGGGEAFF. The CDR3 coding sequence is TGTGCCAGCAGCTTAGGAGGGGGTGAAGCTTTCTTT.

The chain is built from TRBV5-1 and TRBJ1-2; D not certain. This CDR3 is built from 13 residues. The V and J ends lost 3 bases and 4 bases respectively, with 10 bases between them. Germline CDR1 and CDR2: SGHRS and YFSETQ. The CDR3 here is CASSSEGAYGYTF. The CDR3 coding sequence is TGCGCCAGCAGCTCTGAGGGCGCCTATGGCTACACCTTC.

J is TRBJ2-5 and V is TRBV19, with 7 bases lining up with TRBD1. The DNA end lines up better with TRBJ2-7; the J call may be wrong. The CDR3 sequence is 13 residues long. Looked up from germline, CDR1 is LNHDA and CDR2 is SQIVND (reference sequence). The CDR3 reads CASRGDSSYEQYF. DNA of the CDR3: TGTGCCAGTAGAGGGGACAGCTCCTACGAGCAGTACTTC.

This chain joins TRBV5-6 and TRBJ1-2, with D uncertain. This CDR3 is built from 15 residues. The germline V gene has CDR1 SGHDT and CDR2 YYEEEE. Trimming left V 4 bases short and J 3 bases short, with 16 bases between. The CDR3 region has the DNA TGTGCCAGCAGCATCCGGGGTCCGTCGTACTATGGCTACACCTTC. Its translation: CASSIRGPSYYGYTF.

The chain links TRBV12-3 or TRBV12-4 to TRBJ2-7; D is ambiguous. The CDR3 is made up of 12 amino acids. Trimming stripped 4 bases from V and 3 bases from J, with 7 bases between. The chain's CDR3 is CASSYDYYEQYF. Here the CDR3 DNA reads TGTGCCAGCAGTTACGATTACTACGAGCAGTACTTC.